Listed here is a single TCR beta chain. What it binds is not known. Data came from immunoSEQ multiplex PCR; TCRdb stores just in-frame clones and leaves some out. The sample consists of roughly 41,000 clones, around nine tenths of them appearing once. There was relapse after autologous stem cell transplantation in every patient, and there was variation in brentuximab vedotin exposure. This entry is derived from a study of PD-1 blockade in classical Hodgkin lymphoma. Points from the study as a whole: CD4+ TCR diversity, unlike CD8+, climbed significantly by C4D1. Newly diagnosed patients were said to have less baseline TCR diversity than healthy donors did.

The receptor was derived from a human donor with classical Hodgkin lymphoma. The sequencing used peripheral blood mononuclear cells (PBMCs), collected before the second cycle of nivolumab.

This chain's CDR3 is CASRTLAGFYEQYF. As DNA, the CDR3 is TGTGCCAGCAGGACGTTAGCGGGATTCTACGAGCAGTACTTC. V usage is TRBV5-4 and J usage is TRBJ2-7, with TRBD2 matching 8 bases. The V and J ends lost 5 bases and 3 bases, in that order; junction bases with no gene match: 7. In germline, CDR1 is SGHNT, CDR2 YYREEE (reference sequence). This CDR3 is built from 14 residues.